What follows are 12 T cell receptor beta chains derived from one specimen sequenced in a study of blood T cells in healthy people across ages. Using a J-beta primer mix together with a sample-barcoded 5' primer, a second PCR was run for roughly 7 to 11 cycles. One entry per CDR3 protein, called by TCRdb with MiXCR from the 5' RACE reads. The sample includes fewer than 2,000,000 distinct CDR3 sequences, approximately 32% seen only once; the top ten take around 11%. Sequencing was carried out using blood. Source of these receptors: a woman under 40 in good health.

Points on this clonotype: At one boundary the junction diverges from the germline segment, which might be a read error. V and J are TRBV4-1 and TRBJ2-7; D is undetermined. This CDR3 has 13 amino acids. Germline V gene data show CDR1 as MGHRA and CDR2 as YSYEKL. As DNA, the CDR3 is TGCGCCAGCAGCCAAAGGAGCTCCTACAAGCAGTACTTC. As protein: CASSQRSSYKQYF.

With regard to this clonotype: A much larger clone sits a single nucleotide away, making a read error possible. The chain employs TRBV7-2 and TRBJ2-5; weak D call: TRBD2 (5 bases). CDR1 and CDR2 (germline): SGHTA, FQGNSA. The CDR3 extends over 15 amino acids. The ends were cut back, 5 bases at V and 4 bases at J, with 17 bases in the middle. The CDR3 sequence: CASSVGLKIRETQYF. DNA of the CDR3: TGTGCCAGCAGCGTAGGACTCAAAATACGAGAGACCCAGTACTTC.

The rearrangement links TRBV2 to TRBJ2-7; D unresolved. V lost 6 bases and J 3 bases, leaving 9 bases between the germline ends. Per germline, CDR1 SNHLY and CDR2 FYNNEI. The CDR3 covers 12 residues. The CDR3 DNA reads TGTGCCAGCAGGAGTATTGGCTACGAGCAGTACTTC. It translates to CASRSIGYEQYF.

This clonotype is medium-sized. The chain combines TRBV5-1 with TRBJ2-1, with D tentatively TRBD2 (5 bases). The CDR3 has 14 residues. V was trimmed by 4 bases and J by 10 bases, leaving 18 bases between them. CDR1 and CDR2 (germline): SGHRS, YFSETQ. CDR3 sequence (DNA): TGCGCCAGCAGCGGACGGTCTAGCCTTGTCGAGCAGTTCTTC. Amino acid sequence: CASSGRSSLVEQFF.

This clonotype turned up a few times. This chain connects TRBV28 to TRBJ2-5, with 7 nucleotides matching TRBD2. This CDR3 is built from 14 residues. Trimming removed 3 bases from V and 3 bases from J; junction bases left unmatched: 4. Germline CDR1 is MDHEN and CDR2 is SYDVKM. The CDR3 DNA reads TGTGCCAGCAGTTTCACCGGGGGGAAAGAGACCCAGTACTTC. Protein sequence: CASSFTGGKETQYF.

This chain connects TRBV20-1 to TRBJ2-5, with 7 bases aligning to TRBD2. The end of the DNA fits TRBJ2-7 better, so the J call may be wrong. In germline, CDR1 is DFQATT, CDR2 SNEGSKA (reference sequence). This CDR3 comprises 15 residues. CDR3 sequence reads: CSARDPTRGGNEQYF. The CDR3 DNA follows: TGCAGTGCTAGAGATCCGACACGGGGAGGGAACGAGCAGTACTTC.

This clonotype was seen a handful of times. V is TRBV4-1 and J is TRBJ1-5; D not resolved. Trimming removed 3 bases at V and 7 bases at J, with 10 bases between. This CDR3 has 13 amino acids. Germline V lookup: CDR1 MGHRA, CDR2 YSYEKL. As DNA, the CDR3 is TGCGCCAGCAGCCACCCGGAAGGGCAGCCCCAGCATTTT. Amino acids: CASSHPEGQPQHF.

The J gene is TRBJ1-1, the V gene TRBV19; a possible D gene is TRBD1 (5 bases). V was shortened by 7 bases and J by 2 bases, with 20 bases between the two germline ends. The CDR3 spans 16 residues. CDR1 is LNHDA and CDR2 is SQIVND in the germline V gene (reference sequence). The CDR3 loop is CASIPPGAKGNTEAFF. The CDR3 DNA reads TGTGCCAGTATCCCCCCCGGGGCAAAGGGAAACACTGAAGCTTTCTTT.

The rearrangement links TRBV11-2 to TRBJ2-3, with D hard to call. This CDR3 comprises 15 residues. V shed 1 base and J shed 0 bases, with 8 bases lying between them. Germline loops: CDR1 SGHAT, CDR2 FQNNGV. The DNA of the CDR3 is TGTGCCAGCAGCTTAGTTCTTGGAAGCACAGATACGCAGTATTTT. This gives the protein CASSLVLGSTDTQYF. Variable domain in full (rest from reference TRBV11-2 and TRBJ2-3): EAGVAQSPRYKIIEKRQSVAFWCNPISGHATLYWYQQILGQGPKLLIQFQNNGVVDDSQLPKDRFSAERLKGVDSTLKIQPAKLEDSAVYLCASSLVLGSTDTQYFGPGTRLTVL.

In regard to this clonotype: A read error may explain this, as a much larger clone is one base away. The rearrangement links TRBV7-2 to TRBJ2-1; D is perhaps TRBD1 or TRBD2 (5 bases each). This CDR3 contains 12 residues. Germline V gives CDR1 SGHTA, CDR2 FQGNSA. The V end was cut by 5 bases, the J end by 12 bases, with 14 bases between. This CDR3 reads CASSRGFDGQFF. The CDR3 DNA is TGTGCCAGCAGCCGGGGCTTCGATGGGCAGTTCTTC.

This clonotype was seen a single time. The chain combines TRBV25-1 with TRBJ1-1; D gene uncertain. Germline V gene data show CDR1 as MGHDK and CDR2 as SYGVNS. The CDR3 spans 13 residues. Trimming stripped 3 bases from V and 7 bases from J, with 12 bases between. For the CDR3, the DNA is TGTGCCAGCAGTGATCGAACAGAAGGTGAAGCTTTCTTT. It yields the protein CASSDRTEGEAFF.

The rearrangement uses TRBV20-1 and TRBJ2-1, with 8 nucleotides matching TRBD2. This CDR3 region has 14 residues. J was trimmed by 8 bases and V by 5 bases; bases with no gene match: 11. CDR1 and CDR2 from the germline V gene are DFQATT and SNEGSKA (reference sequence). In DNA, the CDR3 is TGCAGTGCTCCGATAGGGCGGGGGGTCGATGAGCAGTTCTTC. This gives the protein CSAPIGRGVDEQFF.